This T cell receptor (beta chain) was found in a study of human CD8 memory T cell subsets. Healthy donors provided the buffy coats that yielded the PBMC. RNA originated from duplicate vials containing some 150,000 sorted CD8+ T cells per subset. TCR beta libraries were made by UMI-labeled 5' RACE. TCRdb processed the 5' RACE reads again and assigns one entry to each CDR3 protein, with no DNA. This repertoire comprises several thousand distinct CDR3 sequences; its ten largest clones make up approximately 23%. This clonotype is medium-sized by frequency. Sequencing was carried out using CD8+ stem-like memory T cells (TSCM and TCM) sorted from PBMCs. Described subset: stem-like memory CD8 T cells (TSTEM), CCR7+ PD-1- TIGIT-. The TCR sequence derives from a human donor in good health.

The chain's CDR3 is CASSRGTGELFF. The chain is built from TRBV12-3 or TRBV12-4 and TRBJ2-2; TCRdb picks TRBD1, but there is no DNA to check that call. There are 12 residues in the CDR3.